The following is a T cell receptor beta chain sequence with its context. These data are taken from a study of blood T cells in healthy people across ages. Through a sample-barcoded 5' primer and a J-beta primer mix, a second PCR was run for about 7 to 12 cycles. TCRdb reprocessed the 5' RACE reads with MiXCR, giving one entry per CDR3 protein. The table shows some 1.6 million distinct CDR3 sequences, with around 36% occurring only once. This CDR3 contains 14 residues. Trimming removed 6 bases from V and 4 bases from J, with 12 bases in between. Those donating, healthy Caucasian individuals from Russia, were aged roughly 6 to 95.

The sequence was obtained from a woman in her twenties or thirties in good health. Sequenced input: blood. The chain carries TRBV12-3 or TRBV12-4 and TRBJ1-4; maybe TRBD1 (5 bases). The CDR3 is CASSRDLINEKLFF. CDR3 sequence (DNA): TGTGCCAGCAGCCGGGACCTAATTAATGAAAAACTGTTTTTT.